This T cell receptor (beta chain) was captured in a study of blood T cell repertoires in COVID-19. V gave up 5 bases and J gave up 4 bases, with 13 bases separating them. Germline V lookup: CDR1 SEHNR, CDR2 FQNEAQ (reference sequence). This CDR3 has 14 residues. TCRdb keeps only in-frame clones here, not all; method: immunoSEQ multiplex PCR. The sample records about 49,000 clones, roughly 84% being singletons. This chain joins TRBV7-9 and TRBJ2-3, with unresolved D. This receptor was obtained from a man in his fifties with acute or convalescent COVID-19. Sequences were obtained from peripheral blood. The CDR3 reads CASSPRSFPDTQYF. The DNA of the CDR3 is TGTGCCAGCAGCCCTCGGAGCTTTCCAGATACGCAGTATTTT.